What follows are 29 T cell receptor beta chains derived from one specimen sequenced in a study of shared clonotypes between healthy human individuals (TCRdb year 2020). Libraries were prepared through the immunoSEQ multiplex PCR assay. The table comes from immuneACCESS by way of TCRdb, which keeps in-frame sequences with V and J called. Part of the clones is missing from these tables; in studies checked, under half for an unresolved V gene and the rest for unknown reasons. The sample table records about 450,000 clones; roughly 85% of these occur just once. The top ten clones comprise roughly 12% of the sample. The source material was PBMCs. These receptor sequences come from a woman aged 40 to 50 in good health. Some clones in this sample may be carry-over from other donors' samples.

The chain employs TRBV7-2 and TRBJ2-3; possibly TRBD2 for D (6 bases). Trimming cost V 2 bases and J 8 bases, with 11 bases left between them. The germline V gene encodes CDR1 SGHTA and CDR2 FQGNSA. There are 13 residues in the CDR3. The DNA for the CDR3 is TGTGCCAGCAGCTTATCGGGAGAGGGTACGCAGTATTTT. Translating gives CASSLSGEGTQYF.

The chain links TRBV29-1 to TRBJ2-5; D not resolved. Germline V gives CDR1 SQVTM, CDR2 ANQGSEA. This CDR3 spans 12 amino acids. V gave up 1 base and J gave up 2 bases, with 5 bases separating them. The CDR3 DNA is TGCAGCGTTGAAGGGGGTCAAGAGACCCAGTACTTC. This encodes CSVEGGQETQYF.

The rearrangement joins TRBV30 to TRBJ2-2; D ambiguous. The CDR3 length is 15 residues. Germline V gene lookup returns CDR1 GTSNPN and CDR2 SVGIG (reference sequence). V was cut by 2 bases and J by 3 bases, with 13 bases left in between. Here the CDR3 DNA reads TGTGCCTGGAGTCTAGATAGAGTTGACACCGGGGAGCTGTTTTTT. This gives the protein CAWSLDRVDTGELFF.

This chain joins TRBV28 and TRBJ2-2; 15 bases map to TRBD2. In germline, CDR1 is MDHEN, CDR2 SYDVKM. V lost 3 bases to trimming and J lost 3 bases; unmatched junction nucleotides: 11. This CDR3 is built from 20 residues. CDR3 in DNA: TGTGCCAGCAGTTTCCCTCTCCCGGGACTAGCGGGAGGCGACACCGGGGAGCTGTTTTTT. Translating gives CASSFPLPGLAGGDTGELFF. Full variable domain (rest looked up from reference TRBV28 and TRBJ2-2): DVKVTQSSRYLVKRTGEKVFLECVQDMDHENMFWYRQDPGLGLRLIYFSYDVKMKEKGDIPEGYSVSREKKERFSLILESASTNQTSMYLCASSFPLPGLAGGDTGELFFGEGSRLTVL.

In its sample, this clone was seen a few times. The V and J genes are TRBV5-8 and TRBJ2-6, with 8 bases aligning to TRBD2. Trimming removed 1 base from V and 0 bases from J; junction bases left unmatched: 6. Germline loops: CDR1 SGHTS, CDR2 YDEGEE. This CDR3 has 18 residues. In nucleotides, the CDR3 is TGTGCCAGCAGCTTGCTTTCAACTAGCGGCTCTGGGGCCAACGTCCTGACTTTC. As protein: CASSLLSTSGSGANVLTF.

This rearrangement joins TRBV28 to TRBJ2-2; the match to TRBD2 covers 10 bases. Germline V gene lookup returns CDR1 MDHEN and CDR2 SYDVKM. J gave up 1 base and V 7 bases, and 9 bases lay outside the gene matches. This CDR3 comprises 17 residues. CDR3 sequence reads: CASILSGRTMNTGELFF. The CDR3 DNA reads as TGTGCCAGCATCCTTAGCGGGAGGACCATGAACACCGGGGAGCTGTTTTTT. The variable domain in full, with the rest retrieved from reference TRBV28 and TRBJ2-2, is DVKVTQSSRYLVKRTGEKVFLECVQDMDHENMFWYRQDPGLGLRLIYFSYDVKMKEKGDIPEGYSVSREKKERFSLILESASTNQTSMYLCASILSGRTMNTGELFFGEGSRLTVL.

In its sample, this clone was seen a few times. The chain couples TRBV18 to TRBJ1-5, with 7 bases fitting TRBD1. Germline CDR1 is KGHSH and CDR2 is LQKENI. This CDR3 spans 15 amino acids. Trimming at V came to 1 base and at J to 8 bases, leaving 8 bases not matched to a gene. CDR3 loop: CASSPRPEGGEPQHF. As DNA, the CDR3 is TGTGCCAGCTCACCACGTCCCGAAGGGGGCGAGCCCCAGCATTTT. Combining the CDR3 with reference TRBV18 and TRBJ1-5 gives the whole variable domain NAGVMQNPRHLVRRRGQEARLRCSPMKGHSHVYWYRQLPEEGLKFMVYLQKENIIDESGMPKERFSAEFPKEGPSILRIQQVVRGDSAAYFCASSPRPEGGEPQHFGDGTRLSIL.

This clone was seen once. This chain uses TRBV27 with TRBJ2-7; 7 bases are a match to TRBD2. Trimming at V came to 7 bases and at J to 0 bases, leaving 9 bases not matched to a gene. CDR1 is MNHEY and CDR2 is SMNVEV in the germline V gene (reference sequence). The CDR3 consists of 15 residues. CDR3 amino acids: CASKGRRTSSYEQYF. In DNA form, the CDR3 reads TGTGCCAGCAAGGGCAGACGGACTAGCTCCTACGAGCAGTACTTC.

CDR3 nucleotide sequence: TGTGCCAGCAGCCGAATGGGGACAGGGCTGCAGCAGTACTTC. It is translated as CASSRMGTGLQQYF. The chain uses TRBV28 and TRBJ2-7; 9 bases are shared with TRBD1. CDR3 size: 14 residues. The V and J ends lost 6 bases and 8 bases, in that order; junction bases with no gene match: 11. CDR1 and CDR2 (germline): MDHEN, SYDVKM.

The gene calls are TRBV11-3 and TRBJ2-3, with D unclear. The CDR3 is made up of 15 amino acids. The germline CDR1 and CDR2 sequences are SGHNT and YENEEA. Trimming took 5 bases from V and 6 from J, leaving 18 bases between them. The CDR3 sequence: CASSPRGRPSDTQYF. CDR3 sequence (DNA): TGTGCCAGCAGCCCCCGAGGCCGACCATCCGATACGCAGTATTTT.

The chain uses TRBV6-6 and TRBJ1-1; the D is unclear. Germline CDR1 reads MNHNY; CDR2 reads SVGAGI (reference sequence). The V end lost 0 bases, the J end lost 1 base, and 3 bases lay between the germline ends. This CDR3 contains 13 residues. CDR3 protein: CASSYSANTEAFF. The DNA of the CDR3 is TGTGCCAGCAGTTACTCTGCGAACACTGAAGCTTTCTTT.

The V and J genes are TRBV5-4 and TRBJ2-2; no reliable D call. Trimming removed 4 bases from V and 1 base from J, with 14 bases in between. The CDR3 extends over 16 amino acids. Germline V lookup: CDR1 SGHNT, CDR2 YYREEE (reference sequence). In DNA form, the CDR3 reads TGTGCCAGCAGCGCGGCCGTGGCAAGGAACACCGGGGAGCTGTTTTTT. Its translation: CASSAAVARNTGELFF.

V gene TRBV7-9 combines with J gene TRBJ2-7; no definite D call. This CDR3 comprises 12 residues. V lost 11 bases and J lost 5, with 16 bases in between. Germline CDR1 reads SEHNR; CDR2 reads FQNEAQ (reference sequence). The CDR3: CAVSTPKDEQYF. The CDR3, as DNA: TGTGCCGTATCGACCCCTAAGGACGAGCAGTACTTC.

In this sample, this clone turned up a few times. The CDR3 coding sequence is TGTGCCTGGAGAACGTACTTGGACGGTTCTGGAAACACCATATATTTT. It encodes CAWRTYLDGSGNTIYF. V is TRBV30 and J is TRBJ1-3; D unclear. This CDR3 has 16 amino acids. Trimming removed 3 bases from V and 1 base from J, with 16 bases in between. The germline gives CDR1 GTSNPN, CDR2 SVGIG (reference sequence).

The V call is TRBV7-9, the J call TRBJ1-5; D is unresolved. The germline V and J ends were trimmed by 5 bases and 0 bases, with 5 bases remaining between them. Germline V gene lookup returns CDR1 SEHNR and CDR2 FQNEAQ (reference sequence). The CDR3 consists of 13 residues. The CDR3: CASSPHSNQPQHF. CDR3 in DNA: TGTGCCAGCAGCCCCCATAGCAATCAGCCCCAGCATTTT.

The chain combines TRBV14 with TRBJ2-5; 11 bases fit TRBD2. Trimming removed 4 bases from V and 5 bases from J; junction bases left unmatched: 9. The CDR3 runs 16 residues. Germline V gene sequence: CDR1 SGHDN, CDR2 FVKESK. CDR3 bases: TGTGCCAGCAGCCCAACTAGCGGGGGCCAGGGGGAGACCCAGTACTTC. Amino acid sequence: CASSPTSGGQGETQYF. The complete variable domain, with remaining parts taken from reference TRBV14 and TRBJ2-5, reads EAGVTQFPSHSVIEKGQTVTLRCDPISGHDNLYWYRRVMGKEIKFLLHFVKESKQDESGMPNNRFLAERTGGTYSTLKVQPAELEDSGVYFCASSPTSGGQGETQYFGPGTRLLVL.

This chain connects TRBV10-3 to TRBJ1-1; D gene uncertain. CDR1 ENHRY and CDR2 SYGVKD come from the germline V gene. This CDR3 is 12 amino acids long. Trimming removed 6 bases from V and 8 bases from J, with 13 bases in between. Written as DNA, the CDR3 is TGTGCCATCAGGTCCGCGAGGTACGAAGCTTTCTTT. Protein product: CAIRSARYEAFF.

This clone was seen just once. This chain connects TRBV11-2 to TRBJ2-3, with 9 bases aligning to TRBD2. The length of the CDR3 is 17 residues. J lost 5 bases, V lost 7 bases, and 16 bases had no gene match. Germline CDR1 is SGHAT and CDR2 is FQNNGV. The CDR3 spells CASIRRGAGGPGDTQYF. The CDR3 bases are TGTGCCAGCATCCGGAGGGGGGCGGGAGGGCCGGGAGATACGCAGTATTTT. The full variable domain, rest sourced from reference TRBV11-2 and TRBJ2-3, is EAGVAQSPRYKIIEKRQSVAFWCNPISGHATLYWYQQILGQGPKLLIQFQNNGVVDDSQLPKDRFSAERLKGVDSTLKIQPAKLEDSAVYLCASIRRGAGGPGDTQYFGPGTRLTVL.

Concerning this clone itself: It differs at one base from a far larger clone, so likely a read error. The chain carries TRBV7-9 and TRBJ1-3; weak D call: TRBD1 (6 bases). Germline V lookup: CDR1 SEHNR, CDR2 FQNEAQ (reference sequence). The CDR3 length is 15 residues. Trimming took 5 bases from V and 4 from J, leaving 15 bases between them. The CDR3 is CASSQLTGSGNTIYF. CDR3 sequence (DNA): TGTGCCAGCAGCCAACTAACAGGGTCAGGAAACACCATATATTTT.

This rearrangement joins TRBV6-5 to TRBJ2-1; perhaps TRBD2 as D (5 bases). Deletions cut 2 bases from V and 2 bases from J, with 13 bases between. The CDR3 has 16 amino acids. Germline-derived CDR1 and CDR2 are MNHEY and SVGAGI. The CDR3 loop is CASSYNSASTYNEQFF. The DNA of the CDR3 is TGTGCCAGCAGTTACAATTCGGCTAGCACCTACAATGAGCAGTTCTTC.

This rearrangement joins TRBV4-2 to TRBJ1-1; D call uncertain. The CDR3 is 16 residues long. V lost 1 base and J lost 4, with 16 bases in between. Germline-derived CDR1 and CDR2 are LGHNA and YNFKEQ. CDR3 coding DNA: TGTGCCAGCAGCCAAGTCGCGGGAGTTTTGGCCACTGAAGCTTTCTTT. This translates into CASSQVAGVLATEAFF.

The rearrangement uses TRBV10-2 and TRBJ2-5; 9 positions match TRBD2. The closer fit of TRBJ2-7 to the DNA end suggests the J call may be wrong. Germline V gene sequence: CDR1 WSHSY, CDR2 SAAADI. The CDR3 contains 15 residues. In DNA form, the CDR3 reads TGCGCCAGCGAGGCTAGCGGGATCCAAACCTACGAGCAGTACTTC. It translates to CASEASGIQTYEQYF.

Details on this clone: Since a much larger clone is just one base distant, this may be a read error. This rearrangement joins TRBV11-3 to TRBJ2-1; D uncertain. CDR3 length equals 12 residues. From germline, CDR1 is SGHNT and CDR2 YENEEA. V was cut by 2 bases and J by 9 bases, with 8 bases left in between. The CDR3 bases are TGTGCCAGCAGCTTAAATTCAGGTGAGCAGTTCTTC. Translation gives CASSLNSGEQFF.

This clone was seen only a few times. This chain joins TRBV10-3 and TRBJ1-4, with 7 bases fitting TRBD1. The CDR3 has 16 residues. Germline assignment: CDR1 ENHRY and CDR2 SYGVKD. The J segment lost 6 bases and the V segment lost 0 bases, leaving 7 bases of the junction unmatched. Here the CDR3 reads CAISESDRVSYEKLFF. CDR3 DNA sequence: TGTGCCATCAGTGAGTCTGACAGGGTATCATATGAAAAACTGTTTTTT.

The chain carries TRBV27 and TRBJ2-7; 7 nucleotides agree with TRBD2. Germline values: CDR1 MNHEY, CDR2 SMNVEV (reference sequence). The CDR3 is 14 amino acids. Trimming removed 4 bases from V and 5 bases from J; junction bases left unmatched: 8. The DNA of the CDR3 is TGTGCCAGCAGTTCAGCTGGCGGGAGCAACGAGCAGTACTTC. Its translation: CASSSAGGSNEQYF.

The V gene is TRBV30, the J gene TRBJ2-7; D possibly corresponds to TRBD1 (6 bases). Looked up from germline, CDR1 is GTSNPN and CDR2 is SVGIG (reference sequence). V was trimmed by 3 bases and J by 2 bases, leaving 11 bases between them. The CDR3 contains 13 residues. CDR3 DNA sequence: TGTGCCTGGAGCTTCGGACAGACCTACGAGCAGTACTTC. This sequence encodes CAWSFGQTYEQYF. The full variable domain, its missing parts supplied by reference TRBV30 and TRBJ2-7, is SQTIHQWPATLVQPVGSPLSLECTVEGTSNPNLYWYRQAAGRGLQLLFYSVGIGQISSEVPQNLSASRPQDRQFILSSKKLLLSDSGFYLCAWSFGQTYEQYFGPGTRLTVT.

As to this clone: This clone may be a read error of a much larger clone one base away. CDR3 in DNA: TGCAGCGTTGGACAGGGAAATATGCACTACGAGCAGTACTTC. Translation: CSVGQGNMHYEQYF. V and J are TRBV29-1 and TRBJ2-7; 7 bases are shared with TRBD1. CDR1 and CDR2 from the germline V gene are SQVTM and ANQGSEA. The CDR3 totals 14 residues. Losses at the gene ends were 4 bases for V and 3 bases for J; bases not matched to a gene: 9.

The rearrangement joins TRBV10-1 to TRBJ2-1; weak D call: TRBD1 (6 bases). CDR3 length: 11 residues. Trimming stripped 6 bases from V and 9 bases from J, with 9 bases between. The germline V gene encodes CDR1 WNHNN and CDR2 SYGVQD (reference sequence). DNA for the CDR3: TGCGCCAGCAGGGGGGCAGGTGAGCAGTTCTTC. This encodes CASRGAGEQFF.

V usage is TRBV2 and J usage is TRBJ2-7, with 9 bases lining up with TRBD2. Unmatched junction bases numbered 3, after V lost 4 bases and J lost 2 bases. This CDR3 has 14 residues. Germline CDR1 reads SNHLY; CDR2 reads FYNNEI. DNA of the CDR3: TGTGCCAGCAGTGTTAGCGGGAGTGCCTACGAGCAGTACTTC. This gives the protein CASSVSGSAYEQYF.